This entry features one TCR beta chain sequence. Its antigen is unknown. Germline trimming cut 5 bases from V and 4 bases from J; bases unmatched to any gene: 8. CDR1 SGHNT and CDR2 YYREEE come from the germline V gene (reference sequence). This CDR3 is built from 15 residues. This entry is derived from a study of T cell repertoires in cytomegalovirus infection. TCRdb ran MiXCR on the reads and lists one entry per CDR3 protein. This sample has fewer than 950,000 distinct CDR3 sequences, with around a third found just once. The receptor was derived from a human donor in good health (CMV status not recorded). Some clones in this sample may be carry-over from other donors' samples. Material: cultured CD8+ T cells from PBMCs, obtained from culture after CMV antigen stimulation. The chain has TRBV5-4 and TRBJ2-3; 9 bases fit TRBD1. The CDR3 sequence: CASSSGDRDPDTQYF. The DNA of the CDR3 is TGTGCCAGCAGTTCGGGGGACAGGGACCCAGATACGCAGTATTTT. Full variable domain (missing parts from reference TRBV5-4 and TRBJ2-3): ETGVTQSPTHLIKTRGQQVTLRCSSQSGHNTVSWYQQALGQGPQFIFQYYREEENGRGNFPPRFSGLQFPNYSSELNVNALELDDSALYLCASSSGDRDPDTQYFGPGTRLTVL.